One T cell receptor (beta chain) is described in this entry. Its matching antigen is unknown. Participating donors were healthy, HIV-negative adults free of recent acute infections or vaccinations. These data belong to a study of shared clonotypes between healthy human individuals. General study points: Only blood was sampled; tissue repertoires likely differ. Between four donors, naive CD4 clonotypes were shared at a level of around 5.2%. Rarefaction gave evidence that sorted-subset sequencing remained incomplete despite large depth.

Generated by immunoSEQ multiplex PCR, the TCRdb table keeps only in-frame clones and is missing some. The sample lists over 2 million clones; roughly 94% were seen once. Sequencing used naive CD4+ T cells sorted from blood. Subset of the sample: CD45RA+ positively selected. The origin of this receptor is a man between 18 and 29 years old in good health.

CDR3 region: CASSQAGNEKLFF. The CDR3 DNA reads as TGTGCCAGCTCCCAAGCGGGAAATGAAAAACTGTTTTTT. V gene TRBV28 combines with J gene TRBJ1-4; D gene ambiguous. The germline V and J ends were trimmed by 8 bases and 5 bases, with 12 bases remaining between them. Germline-derived CDR1 and CDR2 are MDHEN and SYDVKM. The CDR3 sequence is 13 residues long.